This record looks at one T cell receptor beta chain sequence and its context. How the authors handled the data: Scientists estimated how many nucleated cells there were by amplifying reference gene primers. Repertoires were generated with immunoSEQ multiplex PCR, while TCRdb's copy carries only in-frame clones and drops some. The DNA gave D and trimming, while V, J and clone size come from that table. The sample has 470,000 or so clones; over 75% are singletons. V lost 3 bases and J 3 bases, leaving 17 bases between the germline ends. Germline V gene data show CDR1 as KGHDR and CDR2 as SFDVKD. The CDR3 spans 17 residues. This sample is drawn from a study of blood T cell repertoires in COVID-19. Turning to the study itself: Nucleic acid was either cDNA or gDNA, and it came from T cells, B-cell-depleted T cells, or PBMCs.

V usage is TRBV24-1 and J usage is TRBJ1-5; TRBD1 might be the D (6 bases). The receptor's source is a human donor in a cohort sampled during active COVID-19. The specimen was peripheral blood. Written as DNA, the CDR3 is TGTGCCACCAGTGATACCGTCAAGACAGGAGACAATCAGCCCCAGCATTTT. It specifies CATSDTVKTGDNQPQHF.